This T cell receptor beta chain was sequenced during a study of shared clonotypes between healthy human individuals. Repertoires were generated with immunoSEQ multiplex PCR, while TCRdb's copy carries only in-frame clones and drops some. Of about 530,000 clones listed, over 75% are singletons. The study drew its donors from healthy HIV-negative adults without recent acute infections or vaccinations. Genomic DNA came from 85 million to 95 million PBMCs in unsorted samples. CDR3 length equals 16 residues. V was shortened by 7 bases and J by 0 bases, with 15 bases between the two germline ends. Per germline, CDR1 MNHEY and CDR2 SMNVEV (reference sequence).

V is TRBV27 and J is TRBJ2-2, with D perhaps TRBD2 (5 bases). Sequencing was carried out using PBMCs. The sequence came from a woman in her thirties or forties in good health. Some clones in this sample may be carry-over from other donors' samples. CDR3 region: CASTGSAVTNTGELFF. CDR3 coding DNA: TGTGCCAGCACGGGGTCAGCGGTAACGAACACCGGGGAGCTGTTTTTT.